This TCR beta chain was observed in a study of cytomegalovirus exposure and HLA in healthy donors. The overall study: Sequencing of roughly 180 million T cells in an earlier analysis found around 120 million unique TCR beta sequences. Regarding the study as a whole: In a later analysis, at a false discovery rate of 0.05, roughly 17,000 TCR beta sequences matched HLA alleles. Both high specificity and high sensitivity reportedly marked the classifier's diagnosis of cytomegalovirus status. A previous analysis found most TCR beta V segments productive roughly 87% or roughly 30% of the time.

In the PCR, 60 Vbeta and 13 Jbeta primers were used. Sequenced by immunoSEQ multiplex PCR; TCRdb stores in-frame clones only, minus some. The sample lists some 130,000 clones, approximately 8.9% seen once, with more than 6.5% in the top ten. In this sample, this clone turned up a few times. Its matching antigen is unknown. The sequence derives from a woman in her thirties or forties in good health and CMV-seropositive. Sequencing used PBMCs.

The CDR3 protein is CVVSSGQGTHEQYF. CDR3 coding DNA: TGTGTCGTATCCTCGGGACAGGGGACACACGAGCAGTACTTC. The chain carries TRBV6-5 and TRBJ2-7; 10 bases are shared with TRBD1. This CDR3 has 14 amino acids. Germline CDR1 is MNHEY and CDR2 is SVGAGI.